This TCR beta chain came from a study of T-cell reconstitution after alpha-beta-depleted transplantation in children. This CDR3 spans 15 amino acids. V lost 1 base to trimming and J lost 5 bases, with 14 bases between them. Preparation of the TCRbeta library was carried out with unique molecular identifiers. TCRdb fed the PCR reads into MiXCR, producing one record per CDR3 protein. This table holds some 400,000 distinct CDR3 sequences, around 20% found once. The starting material was PBMCs from the stem cell graft donor, obtained from the stem cell graft. V is TRBV12-3 or TRBV12-4 and J is TRBJ1-1; D might be TRBD1 (5 bases). The clonotype comes from a human donor who donated a stem cell graft to a child with acute myeloid leukemia. This CDR3 is CASSLDQGVKTEAFF. For the CDR3, the DNA is TGTGCCAGCAGTTTAGACCAGGGAGTTAAAACTGAAGCTTTCTTT.